This T cell receptor (beta chain) was documented in a study of blood T cell repertoires in COVID-19. Overall study: Both acute and convalescent COVID-19 samples were obtained from the United States, Italy and Spain. T cells, B-cell-depleted T cells, or PBMCs provided the cDNA or gDNA that served as material.

With 5 bases removed from V and 1 base from J, the gap between germline ends came to 15 bases. The CDR3 is 15 residues long. In germline, CDR1 is MNHEY, CDR2 SVGAGI. The authors' processing: Nucleated cell counts were estimated from reference gene primer amplification. Repertoires were generated with immunoSEQ multiplex PCR, while TCRdb's copy carries only in-frame clones and drops some. V and J calls and clone size are those listed in that table; D and trimming were worked out from the DNA. The repertoire includes roughly 260,000 clones, 82% of them detected once, and under 3.5% sits in the top ten.

Input material: peripheral blood. This TCR was recovered from a woman aged 18-29 years with acute or convalescent COVID-19. The chain carries TRBV6-5 and TRBJ2-7, with D perhaps TRBD2 (5 bases). CDR3 loop: CASSPRLLLSYEQYF. The CDR3 DNA sequence: TGTGCCAGCAGTCCGCGACTACTCCTTTCCTACGAGCAGTACTTC.